The 19 T cell receptor beta chains presented below share a single source sample, sequenced in a study of shared clonotypes between healthy human individuals. TCRdb's table, derived via immunoSEQ multiplex PCR, lists solely in-frame clones and lacks some. This sample has about 770,000 clones, with roughly 72% found just once. Sequences were obtained from memory CD4+ T cells sorted from blood. Subset here: CD45RA-negative fraction. The origin of the receptors is a young woman in good health.

In this sample, this clone turned up a few times. The V gene is TRBV5-1, the J gene TRBJ2-2; possibly TRBD2 for D (6 bases). V was shortened by 6 bases and J by 1 base, with 13 bases between the two germline ends. The CDR3 loop spans 15 amino acids. Germline V gives CDR1 SGHRS, CDR2 YFSETQ. The CDR3: CASMTGTENTGELFF. Written as DNA, the CDR3 is TGCGCCAGCATGACCGGGACTGAGAACACCGGGGAGCTGTTTTTT.

The rearrangement uses TRBV5-5 and TRBJ2-5; TRBD2 might be the D (5 bases). Trimming stripped 4 bases from V and 5 bases from J, with 24 bases between. Germline assignment: CDR1 SGHKS and CDR2 YYEKEE (reference sequence). The CDR3 runs to 17 residues. The CDR3 DNA is TGTGCCAGCAGCCTACCTTCTTCCTTGAGGGATGGTGAGACCCAGTACTTC. Protein sequence: CASSLPSSLRDGETQYF.

The chain has TRBV5-1 and TRBJ2-3; D uncertain. The CDR3 loop spans 13 amino acids. Germline CDR1 and CDR2: SGHRS and YFSETQ. The germline V and J ends were trimmed by 4 bases and 3 bases, with 9 bases remaining between them. The CDR3 DNA follows: TGCGCCAGCAGCCCCTCGGCTACAGATACGCAGTATTTT. The encoded protein is CASSPSATDTQYF.

The rearrangement links TRBV10-3 to TRBJ2-5; possible D gene TRBD1, 5 bases. With 4 bases removed from V and 2 bases from J, the gap between germline ends came to 8 bases. The CDR3 spans 13 residues. Germline lookup yields CDR1 ENHRY and CDR2 SYGVKD. CDR3 nucleotide sequence: TGTGCCATCAGTGGACAGATACAAGAGACCCAGTACTTC. This codes for CAISGQIQETQYF.

The chain uses TRBV30 and TRBJ1-5, with D tentatively TRBD1 (5 bases). The V gene's germline CDR1 is GTSNPN and CDR2 SVGIG (reference sequence). V was shortened by 2 bases and J by 4 bases, with 15 bases between the two germline ends. This CDR3 has 15 amino acids. This CDR3 is CAWSHGGTPNQPQHF. The CDR3 nucleotides are TGTGCCTGGAGTCACGGCGGGACTCCGAATCAGCCCCAGCATTTT.

J is TRBJ1-5 and V is TRBV5-1; 9 bases align to TRBD1. Trimming took 2 bases from V and 9 from J; bases not matched to a gene: 6. Germline CDR1 reads SGHRS; CDR2 reads YFSETQ. This CDR3 has 14 residues. The CDR3 coding sequence is TGCGCCAGCAGCTTAGGGACAGGGTATGGGCCCCAGCATTTT. Amino acid sequence: CASSLGTGYGPQHF.

This clone has a handful of counts. The chain couples TRBV18 to TRBJ2-5; weak D call: TRBD1 (6 bases). CDR1 and CDR2 from the germline V gene are KGHSH and LQKENI. This CDR3 is built from 13 residues. Between the trimmed V and J ends, which lost 3 bases and 5 bases, there was a span of 10 bases. The CDR3, as DNA: TGTGCCAGCTCACCGGGGGCGGAGGAGACCCAGTACTTC. Encoded protein: CASSPGAEETQYF.

This chain uses TRBV7-2 with TRBJ2-2; D is unclear. The length of the CDR3 is 13 residues. Trimming shortened V by 1 base and J by 9 bases, and 9 bases separated the two germline ends. CDR1 SGHTA and CDR2 FQGNSA come from the germline V gene. The CDR3 coding sequence is TGTGCCAGCAGCTTAGAATCCGGACGGGAGCTGTTTTTT. Translated: CASSLESGRELFF. The full variable domain, its missing parts supplied by reference TRBV7-2 and TRBJ2-2, is GAGVSQSPSNKVTEKGKDVELRCDPISGHTALYWYRQSLGQGLEFLIYFQGNSAPDKSGLPSDRFSAERTGGSVSTLTIQRTQQEDSAVYLCASSLESGRELFFGEGSRLTVL.

This clone occurred a few times. This rearrangement joins TRBV27 to TRBJ2-1; no reliable D call. V was shortened by 2 bases and J by 4 bases, with 18 bases between the two germline ends. Germline V CDR1 and CDR2: MNHEY, SMNVEV (reference sequence). There are 17 residues in the CDR3. This chain's CDR3 is CASSLRVGNQRYNEQFF. In DNA form, the CDR3 reads TGTGCCAGCAGTTTACGTGTAGGCAACCAACGATACAATGAGCAGTTCTTC.

The CDR3 DNA reads as TGTGCCAGCAGCTTAGGATTGGGTAATGAGCAGTTCTTC. Protein sequence: CASSLGLGNEQFF. This rearrangement joins TRBV7-6 to TRBJ2-1; no definite D call. CDR3 length equals 13 residues. Trimming stripped 1 base from V and 7 bases from J, with 8 bases between. The germline CDR1 and CDR2 sequences are SGHVS and FNYEAQ.

The chain recombines TRBV7-2 with TRBJ1-5; possibly TRBD1 for D (6 bases). CDR3 length: 14 amino acids. V lost 2 bases and J lost 6, with 11 bases in between. In germline, CDR1 is SGHTA, CDR2 FQGNSA. The CDR3 region has the DNA TGTGCCAGCAGCTTACGACAGGATATTCAGCCCCAGCATTTT. Translating gives CASSLRQDIQPQHF.

The V gene is TRBV25-1, the J gene TRBJ2-1; 8 bases agree with TRBD2. This CDR3 comprises 16 residues. V was clipped by 2 bases and J by 10 bases; unmatched bases: 13. Germline V gives CDR1 MGHDK, CDR2 SYGVNS. The CDR3 is CASSEASSGRGSEQFF. DNA of the CDR3: TGTGCCAGCAGTGAAGCATCTAGCGGGCGCGGATCAGAGCAGTTCTTC.

The chain is built from TRBV4-1 and TRBJ1-5, with D maybe TRBD1 (6 bases). The V gene's germline CDR1 is MGHRA and CDR2 YSYEKL. The CDR3 sequence is 15 residues long. Trimming stripped 1 base from V and 5 bases from J, with 12 bases between. The CDR3 DNA is TGCGCCAGCAGCCAAGGTTGGGGGGGCCATCAGCCCCAGCATTTT. Translation gives CASSQGWGGHQPQHF.

The chain employs TRBV14 and TRBJ2-7, with no clear D. There are 14 residues in the CDR3. Trimming removed 4 bases from V and 0 bases from J, with 10 bases in between. Germline CDR1 SGHDN, CDR2 FVKESK. The CDR3 loop is CASSPPGPSYEQYF. CDR3 DNA sequence: TGTGCCAGCAGCCCCCCCGGGCCCTCCTACGAGCAGTACTTC.

This clone showed up many times. J is TRBJ2-7 and V is TRBV23-1; 8 bases align to TRBD1. TRBV23-1 is placed among ORFs of uncertain function. With V trimmed by 8 bases and J by 0 bases, 6 bases remained unmatched. The CDR3 has 14 residues. Written as DNA, the CDR3 is TGCGCCAGCGGGGGGACAGGCGACTCCTACGAGCAGTACTTC. Translated: CASGGTGDSYEQYF.

This chain uses TRBV28 with TRBJ1-1, with a tentative D call TRBD1 (5 bases). This CDR3 spans 15 amino acids. The germline gives CDR1 MDHEN, CDR2 SYDVKM. V gave up 5 bases and J gave up 5 bases, with 18 bases separating them. Here the CDR3 DNA reads TGTGCCAGCAGTCTCCTCGGGGGGGAATCGACTGAAGCTTTCTTT. It encodes CASSLLGGESTEAFF.

This clone was counted at least ten times. The chain employs TRBV5-6 and TRBJ1-2, with 8 bases lining up with TRBD1. Trimming removed 4 bases from V and 5 bases from J; junction bases left unmatched: 13. CDR1 and CDR2 (germline): SGHDT, YYEEEE. This CDR3 comprises 16 residues. CDR3 loop: CASSHSGTGGWYGYTF. The CDR3 bases are TGTGCCAGCAGCCATTCTGGGACAGGAGGGTGGTATGGCTACACCTTC. Based on the CDR3 plus reference TRBV5-6 and TRBJ1-2, the full variable domain is DAGVTQSPTHLIKTRGQQVTLRCSPKSGHDTVSWYQQALGQGPQFIFQYYEEEERQRGNFPDRFSGHQFPNYSSELNVNALLLGDSALYLCASSHSGTGGWYGYTFGSGTRLTVV.

The sample holds a few counts of this clone. This rearrangement joins TRBV14 to TRBJ2-7, with TRBD1 matching 11 bases. Germline CDR1 reads SGHDN; CDR2 reads FVKESK. The CDR3 consists of 19 residues. After removal of 5 bases from V and 0 bases from J, the junction contained 15 bases not matched to a gene. This CDR3 reads CASSKWTGGESALSYEQYF. DNA of the CDR3: TGTGCCAGCAGCAAATGGACAGGGGGCGAGTCGGCGCTCTCCTACGAGCAGTACTTC.

This sequence joins TRBV5-8 and TRBJ2-7; 8 bases line up with TRBD2. J lost 4 bases, V lost 2 bases, and 8 bases had no gene match. Per germline, CDR1 SGHTS and CDR2 YDEGEE. The CDR3 runs to 15 residues. The CDR3 is CASSFPGLGHYEQYF. For the CDR3, the DNA is TGTGCCAGCAGCTTTCCGGGACTAGGGCATTACGAGCAGTACTTC.